This T cell receptor beta chain was recorded in a study of T cell responses to AZD1222 COVID-19 vaccine. Study-wide results and caveats: Spike-spanning, vaccine-associated CD4 TCRs were dominant at 160-218 and 743-854.

As regards this clone: Its matching antigen is unknown.

Produced via immunoSEQ multiplex PCR; TCRdb's table is partial and in-frame only. Of roughly 160,000 clones listed, approximately 90% are singletons. This CDR3 spans 13 amino acids. J was trimmed by 4 bases and V by 4 bases; bases with no gene match: 3. In germline, CDR1 is SNHLY, CDR2 FYNNEI. This specimen was peripheral blood, taken 28 days after the second AZD1222 dose. This chain connects TRBV2 to TRBJ1-1; 7 positions agree with TRBD1. The sequence derives from an adult who received the AZD1222 COVID-19 vaccine. The CDR3 is CASSVPGGTEAFF. CDR3 nucleotide sequence: TGTGCCAGCAGTGTTCCAGGGGGCACTGAAGCTTTCTTT. The full variable domain, in which reference TRBV2 and TRBJ1-1 provide the parts outside the CDR3, is EPEVTQTPSHQVTQMGQEVILRCVPISNHLYFYWYRQILGQKVEFLVSFYNNEISEKSEIFDDQFSVERPDGSNFTLKIRSTKLEDSAMYFCASSVPGGTEAFFGQGTRLTVV.